The 23 T cell receptor beta chains in this list originate from one sample, sequenced in a study of regulatory T cells in long-lasting Graves disease. Stated time point: newly diagnosed GD, antithyroid drugs for less than 3 months. Preparation of the TCR library used RNA extracted from PBMCs. Assembly of TCR beta libraries relied on iRepertoire HTBI primers together with Arm-PCR of CDR3 regions. Using its own MiXCR run on the multiplex PCR reads, TCRdb lists one record per CDR3 protein. Here the sample spans 400,000 to 450,000 distinct CDR3 sequences, more than 13% being singletons. This sample also appeared in a second study, on T cells in Graves' hyperthyroidism and ophthalmopathy.

The sequenced sample was peripheral blood mononuclear cells (PBMCs), obtained at new diagnosis, from a patient treated with antithyroid drugs. These receptors were taken from a young woman with Graves disease.

As to this clonotype: This may come from a read error, since a much larger clone is one base off. The CDR3 reads CASSRTSERPDTQYF. The CDR3 DNA follows: TGTGCCAGCAGCCGCACTAGCGAGAGGCCGGATACGCAGTATTTT. The chain is built from TRBV7-2 and TRBJ2-3; 7 nucleotides align to TRBD2. The CDR3 spans 15 residues. Germline CDR1 is SGHTA and CDR2 is FQGNSA. J lost 6 bases, V lost 5 bases, and 11 bases had no gene match.

In regard to this clonotype: At one end the junction does not follow the germline gene, possibly because of a read error. This chain joins TRBV30 and TRBJ1-1; tentatively, D is TRBD1 (6 bases). The CDR3 covers 13 residues. Germline V gene data show CDR1 as GTSNPN and CDR2 as SVGIG (reference sequence). Written as DNA, the CDR3 is TGTGCTTGGAGTGCAGGGGACCGCGCTGAAGTTTTCTTT. Protein product: CAWSAGDRAEVFF.

In its sample, this clonotype was seen many times. V and J are TRBV2 and TRBJ2-1; maybe TRBD1 (6 bases). The CDR3 totals 18 residues. V lost 6 bases, J lost 6 bases, and 27 bases lay in between. Germline V lookup: CDR1 SNHLY, CDR2 FYNNEI. DNA for the CDR3: TGTGCCAGCAGCCTAACACCACCCGGCACAGGGTCCCCCAATGAGCAGTTCTTC. Amino acids: CASSLTPPGTGSPNEQFF. The full variable domain, rest sourced from reference TRBV2 and TRBJ2-1, is EPEVTQTPSHQVTQMGQEVILRCVPISNHLYFYWYRQILGQKVEFLVSFYNNEISEKSEIFDDQFSVERPDGSNFTLKIRSTKLEDSAMYFCASSLTPPGTGSPNEQFFGPGTRLTVL.

This clonotype occurred a few times. This rearrangement joins TRBV20-1 to TRBJ1-5; D is ambiguous. With 3 bases removed from V and 5 bases from J, the gap between germline ends came to 17 bases. The CDR3 totals 15 residues. Germline V gives CDR1 DFQATT, CDR2 SNEGSKA (reference sequence). The CDR3 DNA reads as TGCAGTGCTAGTCCCTTAGGGCAGCTGGATCAGCCCCAGCATTTT. This translates into CSASPLGQLDQPQHF.

This clonotype appeared many times. The chain joins TRBV11-3 to TRBJ2-5; a possible D gene is TRBD2 (5 bases). In germline, CDR1 is SGHNT, CDR2 YENEEA. The CDR3 is 14 amino acids. V lost 8 bases and J lost 4, with 17 bases in between. CDR3 DNA: TGTGCCAGCGGAGACATACTCGGAGGAGAGACCCAGTACTTC. Its translation: CASGDILGGETQYF.

In this sample, this clonotype turned up many times. The chain is built from TRBV5-5 and TRBJ1-2; 9 nucleotides agree with TRBD1. Germline V gene lookup returns CDR1 SGHKS and CDR2 YYEKEE (reference sequence). CDR3 length equals 14 residues. The J segment lost 8 bases and the V segment lost 0 bases, leaving 5 bases of the junction unmatched. The CDR3 DNA follows: TGTGCCAGCAGCTTGGGGGACAGGGTTGGCGGCTACACCTTC. Amino acids: CASSLGDRVGGYTF. The whole variable domain, filled in from reference TRBV5-5 and TRBJ1-2, reads DAGVTQSPTHLIKTRGQQVTLRCSPISGHKSVSWYQQVLGQGPQFIFQYYEKEERGRGNFPDRFSARQFPNYSSELNVNALLLGDSALYLCASSLGDRVGGYTFGSGTRLTVV.

This clonotype was seen only a few times. A read error may explain this, as a much larger clone is one base away. This rearrangement joins TRBV11-2 to TRBJ2-1, with D possibly matching TRBD2 (5 bases). Germline CDR1 is SGHAT and CDR2 is FQNNGV. The ends were cut back, 3 bases at V and 3 bases at J, with 6 bases in the middle. The CDR3 has 13 amino acids. The CDR3 DNA sequence: TGTGCCAGCAGCTTTAGCGACTACAATGAGCAGTTCTTC. This translates into CASSFSDYNEQFF. The complete variable domain, with remaining parts taken from reference TRBV11-2 and TRBJ2-1, reads EAGVAQSPRYKIIEKRQSVAFWCNPISGHATLYWYQQILGQGPKLLIQFQNNGVVDDSQLPKDRFSAERLKGVDSTLKIQPAKLEDSAVYLCASSFSDYNEQFFGPGTRLTVL.

This clonotype has a count of ten or more. The chain carries TRBV28 and TRBJ1-2, with 8 nucleotides matching TRBD1. There are 15 residues in the CDR3. Trimming at V came to 5 bases and at J to 5 bases, leaving 10 bases not matched to a gene. CDR1 MDHEN and CDR2 SYDVKM come from the germline V gene. The CDR3 region is CASSGRNRGEYGYTF. In nucleotides, the CDR3 is TGTGCCAGCAGTGGACGGAACAGGGGGGAGTATGGCTACACCTTC.

The rearrangement joins TRBV20-1 to TRBJ2-3; 11 positions agree with TRBD2. The CDR3 is 15 residues long. The V gene's germline CDR1 is DFQATT and CDR2 SNEGSKA (reference sequence). J lost 3 bases, V lost 2 bases, and 4 bases had no gene match. CDR3 sequence: CSARPTSGRTDTQYF. CDR3 bases: TGCAGTGCTAGACCCACTAGCGGGAGAACAGATACGCAGTATTTT.

The chain carries TRBV29-1 and TRBJ2-3; TRBD2 matches at 12 bases. The CDR3 sequence is 17 residues long. Germline V gene sequence: CDR1 SQVTM, CDR2 ANQGSEA. The trim removed 7 bases at V and 2 bases at J, leaving 13 bases unmatched. CDR3 residues: CSADGLAGGPITDTQYF. DNA of the CDR3: TGCAGCGCGGATGGTCTAGCGGGAGGGCCAATCACAGATACGCAGTATTTT.

The chain links TRBV19 to TRBJ2-1, with TRBD2 matching over 14 bases. CDR1 and CDR2 from the germline V gene are LNHDA and SQIVND (reference sequence). The J segment lost 6 bases and the V segment lost 3 bases, leaving 7 bases of the junction unmatched. This CDR3 region has 17 residues. DNA of the CDR3: TGTGCCAGTAGTATTTTAAGGGGACTAGCGGGAGTCAATGAGCAGTTCTTC. The encoded protein is CASSILRGLAGVNEQFF.

This clonotype was counted at least ten times. This chain connects TRBV20-1 to TRBJ2-7, with D hard to call. The CDR3 totals 11 residues. Germline V gene sequence: CDR1 DFQATT, CDR2 SNEGSKA (reference sequence). With 6 bases removed from V and 5 bases from J, the gap between germline ends came to 11 bases. In nucleotides, the CDR3 is TGCAGTGCCAGCCGGGCGAACGAGCAGTACTTC. This codes for CSASRANEQYF.

Ten or more counts support this clonotype. The J gene is TRBJ2-7, the V gene TRBV6-5; 7 nucleotides match TRBD1. V gave up 6 bases and J gave up 4 bases; unmatched junction bases: 9. The CDR3 runs 14 residues. From germline, CDR1 is MNHEY and CDR2 SVGAGI. The CDR3 reads CASRSSTGRYEQYF. CDR3 nucleotides: TGTGCCAGCAGGTCCTCGACAGGGCGGTACGAGCAGTACTTC.

This clonotype was seen a handful of times. The chain employs TRBV6-1 and TRBJ2-2; 9 bases are shared with TRBD2. CDR3 length: 16 residues. With V trimmed by 5 bases and J by 6 bases, 10 bases remained unmatched. Germline V CDR1 and CDR2: MNHNS, SASEGT. The CDR3 DNA follows: TGTGCCAGCAGTCGCCGGACTAGCGAGAGCTCCGGGGAGCTGTTTTTT. Translated: CASSRRTSESSGELFF.

This clonotype was seen at least ten times. The chain couples TRBV27 to TRBJ1-2; 7 nucleotides align to TRBD1. This CDR3 has 13 amino acids. Germline V gene data show CDR1 as MNHEY and CDR2 as SMNVEV (reference sequence). J was trimmed by 4 bases and V by 3 bases; bases with no gene match: 2. The CDR3 nucleotides read TGTGCCAGCAGTTTCCGACAGGGCTATGGCTACACCTTC. Residues: CASSFRQGYGYTF.

The sample holds many counts of this clonotype. The chain has TRBV25-1 and TRBJ2-7; a possible D gene is TRBD2 (6 bases). With 1 base removed from V and 2 bases from J, the gap between germline ends came to 18 bases. The germline V gene encodes CDR1 MGHDK and CDR2 SYGVNS. There are 17 residues in the CDR3. The CDR3 loop reads CASSESEGPVGPYEQYF. The CDR3 DNA sequence: TGTGCCAGCAGTGAATCGGAGGGCCCTGTAGGGCCCTACGAGCAGTACTTC.

V gene TRBV6-2 or TRBV6-3 combines with J gene TRBJ2-4; tentative D call: TRBD1 (5 bases). There are 15 residues in the CDR3. Trimming removed 0 bases from V and 5 bases from J, with 11 bases in between. Germline assignment: CDR1 MNHEY and CDR2 SVGEGT. CDR3 in DNA: TGTGCCAGCAGTTACTCGAAGGGGTTGCAAAACATTCAGTACTTC. Encoded protein: CASSYSKGLQNIQYF.

This clonotype has at least ten counts. The J gene is TRBJ1-1, the V gene TRBV29-1; D not certain. Between the trimmed V and J ends, which lost 7 bases and 2 bases, there was a span of 5 bases. CDR1 and CDR2 (germline): SQVTM, ANQGSEA. The CDR3 loop spans 10 amino acids. The CDR3 bases are TGCAGCGCCTCCAACACTGAAGCTTTCTTT. Its translation: CSASNTEAFF.

In its sample, this clonotype was seen a few times. The genes are TRBV10-3 and TRBJ1-1; 7 bases fit TRBD1. V was pared by 10 bases and J by 3 bases, with 11 bases of the junction left unmatched. There are 14 residues in the CDR3. Germline CDR1 reads ENHRY; CDR2 reads SYGVKD. In DNA, the CDR3 is TGTGCCACCGGACAGGTTCGGTCGGACACTGAAGCTTTCTTT. This encodes CATGQVRSDTEAFF.

This clonotype appeared a few times. The chain uses TRBV6-1 and TRBJ2-7; D uncertain. V was shortened by 6 bases and J by 7 bases, with 16 bases between the two germline ends. The CDR3 is made up of 13 amino acids. CDR1 is MNHNS, CDR2 SASEGT, per germline. The CDR3 coding sequence is TGTGCCAGCAGGCAACAGATCGGCCTTGAGCAGTACTTC. Translation gives CASRQQIGLEQYF.

This clonotype has at least ten counts. This chain connects TRBV7-3 to TRBJ2-3, with TRBD2 identical over 11 bases. The V segment lost 5 bases and the J segment 5 bases; nucleotides outside the gene matches: 3. Germline CDR1 is SGHTA and CDR2 is FQGTGA. CDR3 length equals 14 residues. CDR3 loop: CASSPGLAGDTQYF. In nucleotides, the CDR3 is TGTGCCAGCAGCCCCGGACTAGCGGGAGATACGCAGTATTTT.

The gene calls are TRBV19 and TRBJ2-5, with unresolved D. The CDR3 is made up of 12 amino acids. Germline assignment: CDR1 LNHDA and CDR2 SQIVND (reference sequence). Trimming took 7 bases from V and 5 from J, leaving 11 bases between them. In DNA, the CDR3 is TGTGCCAGTATAAAGGGATCCGAGACCCAGTACTTC. Residues: CASIKGSETQYF. Together with reference TRBV19 and TRBJ2-5, the CDR3 gives the full variable domain: DGGITQSPKYLFRKEGQNVTLSCEQNLNHDAMYWYRQDPGQGLRLIYYSQIVNDFQKGDIAEGYSVSREKKESFPLTVTSAQKNPTAFYLCASIKGSETQYFGPGTRLLVL.

Points on this clonotype: At one of its ends the junction is not consistent with the germline gene, which may arise from a read error. The chain links TRBV4-2 to TRBJ1-1; maybe TRBD1 (6 bases). This CDR3 has 14 residues. CDR1 and CDR2 (germline): LGHNA, YNFKEQ. CDR3 nucleotide sequence: TGTGCCAGCATCCAACGGGGGCTGAACACTGAAGCTTTCTTT. It specifies CASIQRGLNTEAFF.